A selection of T cell receptor beta chains follows, all from one sample in a study of cytomegalovirus exposure and HLA in healthy donors. Generated by immunoSEQ multiplex PCR, the TCRdb table keeps only in-frame clones and is missing some. The table lists around 170,000 clones, over 65% of them singletons. Specimen: PBMCs. Receptors were obtained from a man in his late teens or twenties in good health and CMV-seronegative. Each CDR3 is given with its conserved first and last residue. The D gene is left open where the match is weak. A clone size is listed for some rows: how often the clone was seen (once, few, many), or a class if it is expanded.

TRBJ2-1	TRBV7-2	TRBD2	.	TGTGCCAGCAGCGCGTCAGGCGGGAGGCCCTACAATGAGCAGTTCTTC	CASSASGGRPYNEQFF
TRBJ2-7	TRBV5-5	.	.	TGTGCCAGCAGCCAGGGGACGGTGAGCTCCTACGAGCAGTACTTC	CASSQGTVSSYEQYF
TRBJ2-1	TRBV19	TRBD2	.	TGTGCCAGTAGTCTACGCGGGGGGGCCTACAATGAGCAGTTCTTC	CASSLRGGAYNEQFF
TRBJ2-6	TRBV2	.	.	TGTGCCAGCGGTCCCGGTCACTCTGGGGCCAACGTCCTGACTTTC	CASGPGHSGANVLTF
TRBJ1-5	TRBV12-5	.	few	TGTGCTAGTGGTCTCCCGGGACAGCCCCAGCATTTT	CASGLPGQPQHF
TRBJ2-6	TRBV6-1	TRBD1	.	TGTGCCAGCAGTGGCCGGGACAGGGATGTTTCTGGGGCCAACGTCCTGACTTTC	CASSGRDRDVSGANVLTF
TRBJ1-4	TRBV7-2	.	.	TGTGCCAGCAGCTTAGGAGGAGGCAACCACGGCGAACTGTTTTTT	CASSLGGGNHGELFF
TRBJ1-1	TRBV5-1	.	few	TGCGCCAGCAGCTTGGTCCGCGGGGGAAACACTGAAGCTTTCTTT	CASSLVRGGNTEAFF
TRBJ1-2	TRBV27	.	.	TGTGCCAGCAGTTCTGGACAGAGTAACTATGGCTACACCTTC	CASSSGQSNYGYTF
TRBJ2-2	TRBV7-7	.	.	TGTGCTAGCAGTACAGGGCCCACCGGGGAGCTGTTTTTT	CASSTGPTGELFF
TRBJ1-4	TRBV2	TRBD1	.	TGTGCCAGCAGTCAGAACGACAGGGGCACAAATGAAAAACTGTTTTTT	CASSQNDRGTNEKLFF
TRBJ1-1	TRBV30	TRBD1	.	TGTGCCTGGAGTTACAGGGGTGATACTGAAGCTTTCTTT	CAWSYRGDTEAFF
TRBJ1-5	TRBV5-5	.	.	TGTGCCAGCAGCTTGGGGTGGGGAGTAAGCAATCAGCCCCAGCATTTT	CASSLGWGVSNQPQHF
TRBJ1-1	TRBV27	.	.	TGTGCCAGCAGTTTCCGGATGGTCCTAGGTGCTAACACTGAAGCTTTCTTT	CASSFRMVLGANTEAFF
TRBJ2-7	TRBV19	TRBD2	.	TGTGCCAGTAGTAGCGGGGGGGCATACGAGCAGTACTTC	CASSSGGAYEQYF
TRBJ2-5	TRBV18	TRBD1	.	TGTGCCAGCTCACTACAGGGGTCCCAAGAGACCCAGTACTTC	CASSLQGSQETQYF
TRBJ2-1	TRBV7-9	TRBD2	.	TGTTCCAGCAGCTCCGGACGCGGACTAGCGGAGTACAATGAGCAGTTCTTC	CSSSSGRGLAEYNEQFF
TRBJ1-4	TRBV6-1	TRBD1	.	TGTGCCAGCAGTGACTGGGACAGAACCTTTTTAACTAATGAAAAACTGTTTTTT	CASSDWDRTFLTNEKLFF
TRBJ2-7	TRBV2	TRBD2	.	TGTGCCGCGTCCCGCCAGCGGGGGCCCTACGAGCAGTACTTC	CAASRQRGPYEQYF
TRBJ1-2	TRBV28	TRBD1	.	TGTGCCAGCAGTACAACAGGGGCCTATGGCTACACCTTC	CASSTTGAYGYTF
TRBJ1-1	TRBV9	.	.	TGTGCCAGCAGCCCGGGGGTTGGCGCTGAAGCTTTCTTT	CASSPGVGAEAFF
TRBJ1-5	TRBV6-1	TRBD1	.	TGTGCCAGCAGTAGCTGGGACAGCCTCAATCAGCCCCAGCATTTT	CASSSWDSLNQPQHF
TRBJ2-7	TRBV12-5	.	.	TGTGCTAGTGGTTTGGTACCTGGCAGGGAAGACGAGCAGTACTTC	CASGLVPGREDEQYF
TRBJ1-1	TRBV5-5	.	.	TGTGCCAGCAGCCCGAACCCAGGGCGCCCTGAAGCTTTCTTT	CASSPNPGRPEAFF
TRBJ2-3	TRBV14	.	few	TGTGCCAGCAGCCAAGATTTTTGGCAGGATAGCACAGATACGCAGTATTTT	CASSQDFWQDSTDTQYF
TRBJ1-6	TRBV7-2	.	.	TGTGCCAGCAGCTTAGCACTCTCCTATAATTCACCCCTCCACTTT	CASSLALSYNSPLHF
TRBJ2-1	TRBV6-6	.	.	TGTGCCAGCAGCCGCGGTCGGTGGGAGCAGTTCTTC	CASSRGRWEQFF
TRBJ2-7	TRBV7-2	TRBD2	.	TGTGCCAGCAGCTTAGGGTCTACGGGGGGAAGCTCCTACGAGCAGTACTTC	CASSLGSTGGSSYEQYF
TRBJ2-7	TRBV5-1	TRBD2	once	TGCGCCAGCAGTAGGCTAGCGGGCCCCTACGAGCAGTACTTC	CASSRLAGPYEQYF
TRBJ2-7	TRBV18	.	few	TGTGCCAGCTCACCGATCCCAGGGTACCCAGGCTCGACCTACGAGCAGTACTTC	CASSPIPGYPGSTYEQYF
TRBJ1-3	TRBV9	.	.	TGTGCCAGCAGCTCGGCGACAGGCACTGGAAACACCATATATTTT	CASSSATGTGNTIYF
TRBJ2-7	TRBV6-6	TRBD2	.	TGTGCCAGCAGCCCGGCGGGGCGGGAGGGCCTCTACGAGCAGTACTTC	CASSPAGREGLYEQYF
TRBJ2-1	TRBV7-3	TRBD1	few	TGTGCCAGCAGCTTAGGGTTCGGGACAGGTACTTACAATGAGCAGTTCTTC	CASSLGFGTGTYNEQFF
TRBJ2-1	TRBV7-9	TRBD2	.	TGTGCCAGCAGCCTAGGACTAGCGGAATACAATGAGCAGTTCTTC	CASSLGLAEYNEQFF
TRBJ1-1	TRBV7-9	TRBD1	once	TGTGCCAGCAGCTCAACCCTCAGGGGGCACACTGAAGCTTTCTTT	CASSSTLRGHTEAFF
TRBJ2-3	TRBV23-1	TRBD2	.	TGCGCCAGCAGTCATCCGCCTAGCGGGGGGGAAACAGATACGCAGTATTTT	CASSHPPSGGETDTQYF
TRBJ2-7	TRBV5-6	.	.	TGTGCCAGCAGCTTGGCGGGACAAGCCTACGAGCAGTACTTC	CASSLAGQAYEQYF
TRBJ1-1	TRBV7-9	TRBD1	.	TGTGCCAGCAGCTCGACAGGGTCGATAGCTTTCTTT	CASSSTGSIAFF
TRBJ2-3	TRBV7-2	.	.	TGTGCCAGCAGCCCCAGCGGCACAGATACGCAGTATTTT	CASSPSGTDTQYF
TRBJ2-1	TRBV30	TRBD2	few	TGTGCCTGGGGGGGCCTGAGCGGGAGGGCCCTATGGTCCTCGAATGAGCAGTTCTTC	CAWGGLSGRALWSSNEQFF
TRBJ2-2	TRBV11-3	TRBD2	.	TGTGCCAGCAGCTTAGAACTAGCGGGTACCGGGGAGCTGTTTTTT	CASSLELAGTGELFF
TRBJ2-7	TRBV7-9	TRBD1	.	TGTGCCAGCAGCTTAACAGGGGGCTACGAGCAGTACTTC	CASSLTGGYEQYF
TRBJ1-2	TRBV6-1	.	.	TGTGCCAGCAGTGAAACAGGAGACTATGGCTACACCTTC	CASSETGDYGYTF
TRBJ2-2	TRBV29-1	TRBD1	few	TGCAGCGTTGAGTTTGGGGACAGGGACTCCGGGGAGCTGTTTTTT	CSVEFGDRDSGELFF
TRBJ1-4	TRBV6-5	TRBD1	.	TGTGCCAGCAGTCGAATGACAGGGATTAAGGAAAAACTGTTTTTT	CASSRMTGIKEKLFF
TRBJ1-5	TRBV2	.	once	TGTGCCAGCAACGTGGGTAACAGGGCGAATCAGCCCCAGCATTTT	CASNVGNRANQPQHF
TRBJ2-1	TRBV7-2	TRBD2	.	TGTGCCAGCAGCCCCGGGACTAGCGGGAGAGGGTCCTACAATGAGCAGTTCTTC	CASSPGTSGRGSYNEQFF
TRBJ2-2	TRBV10-3	.	few	TGTGCCGCCGAGACAGGGAGGACCGGGGAGCTGTTTTTT	CAAETGRTGELFF
TRBJ2-1	TRBV4-1	.	.	TGCGCCAGCCACGGACTAACTGACAATGAGCAGTTCTTC	CASHGLTDNEQFF
TRBJ2-5	TRBV9	TRBD2	.	TGTGCCAGCAGCGTAAAAGGGTCTAGCGGGCCAGAGACCCAGTACTTC	CASSVKGSSGPETQYF